The 10 T cell receptor beta chains below were found in one sample sequenced in a study of siplizumab effects on memory and regulatory T cells. Cells from the mixed lymphocyte reaction underwent coculture for 6 days at 37 degrees C. Sequenced by immunoSEQ multiplex PCR; TCRdb stores in-frame clones only, minus some. The data hold more than 13,000 clones, with approximately 45% observed a single time. These receptors are not linked to any known antigen. Sequencing was done on a sample of CFSE-low (dividing) CD4+ T cells sorted from an allogeneic mixed lymphocyte reaction. Source of these receptors: a human donor in good health; the cells came from an allogeneic mixed lymphocyte reaction. Some clones in this sample may be carry-over from other donors' samples.

The chain couples TRBV19 to TRBJ1-2, with 9 nucleotides matching TRBD1. The CDR3 consists of 15 residues. The germline CDR1 and CDR2 sequences are LNHDA and SQIVND (reference sequence). With 4 bases clipped from V and 4 bases from J, the junction kept 7 bases outside the gene matches. CDR3 sequence: CASSTAGQGSYGYTF. CDR3 coding DNA: TGTGCCAGTAGTACAGCGGGACAGGGAAGCTATGGCTACACCTTC.

This clone was picked up many times. This chain connects TRBV20-1 to TRBJ1-1; D gene unclear. CDR3 length equals 11 residues. The germline V and J ends were trimmed by 3 bases and 5 bases, with 7 bases remaining between them. In germline, CDR1 is DFQATT, CDR2 SNEGSKA (reference sequence). As DNA, the CDR3 is TGCAGTGCTAGGGCACTTACTGAAGCTTTCTTT. It is translated as CSARALTEAFF.

This clone showed up just a few times. The chain couples TRBV10-3 to TRBJ2-7, with 7 bases that match TRBD1. CDR1 ENHRY and CDR2 SYGVKD come from the germline V gene. V lost 3 bases to trimming and J lost 6 bases; unmatched junction nucleotides: 14. The CDR3 consists of 16 residues. The DNA for the CDR3 is TGTGCCATCAGTGAATTTGGGGACAGCGTACTTTCCGAGCAGTACTTC. Amino acid sequence: CAISEFGDSVLSEQYF.

The V and J genes are TRBV10-2 and TRBJ2-2; TRBD2 aligns across 8 bases. The V gene's germline CDR1 is WSHSY and CDR2 SAAADI. Trimming at V came to 3 bases and at J to 15 bases, leaving 12 bases not matched to a gene. The CDR3 consists of 14 residues. CDR3 DNA sequence: TGCGCCAGCAGTGACAGGACTAGCCCCAGCACGGTGTTTTTT. Translated: CASSDRTSPSTVFF.

The chain recombines TRBV6-5 with TRBJ2-1; 14 nucleotides match TRBD2. V was pared by 2 bases and J by 12 bases, with 6 bases of the junction left unmatched. The length of the CDR3 is 15 residues. Germline values: CDR1 MNHEY, CDR2 SVGAGI. CDR3 nucleotides: TGTGCCAGCAGTTACCGGACTAGCGGGGGGACCCGGCAGTTCTTC. This codes for CASSYRTSGGTRQFF.

The rearrangement joins TRBV7-3 to TRBJ1-4, with D possibly being TRBD1 (6 bases). Between the trimmed V and J ends, which lost 8 bases and 4 bases, there was a span of 17 bases. This CDR3 is built from 15 residues. Germline CDR1 is SGHTA and CDR2 is FQGTGA. In DNA form, the CDR3 reads TGTGCCAGCCGCATCGGGGGGCAAAGTAATGAAAAACTGTTTTTT. It is translated as CASRIGGQSNEKLFF.

The chain recombines TRBV27 with TRBJ2-3; 10 nucleotides agree with TRBD2. CDR3 length: 15 amino acids. V lost 6 bases, J lost 3 bases, and 6 bases stayed unmatched. Per germline, CDR1 MNHEY and CDR2 SMNVEV (reference sequence). CDR3 region: CASSPRAGGTDTQYF. The CDR3 DNA follows: TGTGCCAGCAGCCCGAGAGCGGGAGGGACAGATACGCAGTATTTT.

The J gene is TRBJ2-5, the V gene TRBV7-2, with D tentatively TRBD2 (6 bases). The germline V and J ends were trimmed by 3 bases and 2 bases, with 13 bases remaining between them. The CDR3 loop spans 15 amino acids. Per germline, CDR1 SGHTA and CDR2 FQGNSA. The CDR3 coding sequence is TGTGCCAGCAGCTTGGCGGCTAGCGTACAAGAGACCCAGTACTTC. Translated: CASSLAASVQETQYF.

The chain links TRBV6-5 to TRBJ1-3, with 7 bases fitting TRBD1. J lost 2 bases, V lost 4 bases, and 2 bases had no gene match. Germline assignment: CDR1 MNHEY and CDR2 SVGAGI. This CDR3 contains 14 residues. Here the CDR3 reads CASSLTGTGNTIYF. The CDR3 nucleotides read TGTGCCAGCAGTTTGACAGGGACTGGAAACACCATATATTTT.

Within the sample, this clone is medium-sized. The rearrangement joins TRBV19 to TRBJ2-7; D perhaps matches TRBD1 (6 bases). V was pared by 4 bases and J by 5 bases, with 12 bases between. Germline V gives CDR1 LNHDA, CDR2 SQIVND (reference sequence). The CDR3 runs 13 residues. The CDR3 DNA is TGTGCCAGTAGTACCACAGGGTCTAACGAGCAGTACTTC. Its protein is CASSTTGSNEQYF.